This TCR beta chain was recorded in a study of blood T cell repertoires in COVID-19. This table comes from immunoSEQ multiplex PCR, and its TCRdb copy is limited to in-frame clones, with some not included. Of about 45,000 clones in the sample, around 90% were seen once. Germline V lookup: CDR1 LNHDA, CDR2 SQIVND (reference sequence). Unmatched junction bases numbered 3, after V lost 6 bases and J lost 3 bases. The CDR3 has 13 residues. The specimen was peripheral blood. This rearrangement joins TRBV19 to TRBJ1-2; 8 bases match TRBD1. The receptor was isolated from a man between 70 and 80 years old with active COVID-19. CDR3 in amino acids: CASSPDRDYGYTF. The CDR3 DNA reads as TGTGCCAGTAGCCCGGACAGGGACTATGGCTACACCTTC.